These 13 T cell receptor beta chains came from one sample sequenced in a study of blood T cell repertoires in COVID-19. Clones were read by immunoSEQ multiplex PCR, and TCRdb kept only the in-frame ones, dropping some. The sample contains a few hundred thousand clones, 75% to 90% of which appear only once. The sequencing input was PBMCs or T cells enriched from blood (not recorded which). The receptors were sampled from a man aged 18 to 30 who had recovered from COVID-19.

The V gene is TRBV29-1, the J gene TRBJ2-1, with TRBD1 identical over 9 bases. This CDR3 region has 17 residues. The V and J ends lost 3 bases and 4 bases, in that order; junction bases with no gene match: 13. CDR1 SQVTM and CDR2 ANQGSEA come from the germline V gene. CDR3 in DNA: TGCAGCGTTGATGCGCGGCCGGGGACAGGGAGTTACAATGAGCAGTTCTTC. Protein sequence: CSVDARPGTGSYNEQFF.

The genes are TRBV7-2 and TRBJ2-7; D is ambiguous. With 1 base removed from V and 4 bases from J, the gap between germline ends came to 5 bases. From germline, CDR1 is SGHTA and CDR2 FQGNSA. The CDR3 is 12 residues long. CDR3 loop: CASSLVPYEQYF. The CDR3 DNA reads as TGTGCCAGCAGCTTAGTCCCTTACGAGCAGTACTTC.

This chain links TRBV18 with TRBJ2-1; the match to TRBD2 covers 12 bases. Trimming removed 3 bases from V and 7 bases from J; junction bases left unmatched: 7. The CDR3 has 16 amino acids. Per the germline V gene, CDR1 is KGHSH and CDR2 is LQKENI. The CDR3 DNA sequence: TGTGCCAGCTCACCCAGGACTAGCGGGATGTCGAATGAGCAGTTCTTC. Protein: CASSPRTSGMSNEQFF.

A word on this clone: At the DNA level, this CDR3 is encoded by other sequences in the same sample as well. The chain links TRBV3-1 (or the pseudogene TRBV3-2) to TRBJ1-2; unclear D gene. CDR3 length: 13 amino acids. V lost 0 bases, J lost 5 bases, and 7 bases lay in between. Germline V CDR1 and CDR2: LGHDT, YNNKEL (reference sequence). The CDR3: CASSQETVYGYTF. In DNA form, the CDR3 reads TGTGCCAGCAGCCAAGAAACAGTGTATGGCTACACCTTC.

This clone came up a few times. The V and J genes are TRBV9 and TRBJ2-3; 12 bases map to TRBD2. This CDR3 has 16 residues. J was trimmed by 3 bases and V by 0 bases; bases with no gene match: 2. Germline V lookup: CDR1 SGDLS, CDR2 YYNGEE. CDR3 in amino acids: CASSVGGTSGTDTQYF. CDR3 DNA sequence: TGTGCCAGCAGCGTAGGGGGGACTAGCGGGACAGATACGCAGTATTTT.

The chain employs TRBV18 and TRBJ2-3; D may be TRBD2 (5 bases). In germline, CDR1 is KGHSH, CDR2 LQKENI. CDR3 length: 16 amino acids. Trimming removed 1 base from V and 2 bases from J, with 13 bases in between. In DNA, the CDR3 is TGTGCCAGCTCACCACGAGGGCGAGGAGCCACAGATACGCAGTATTTT. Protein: CASSPRGRGATDTQYF.

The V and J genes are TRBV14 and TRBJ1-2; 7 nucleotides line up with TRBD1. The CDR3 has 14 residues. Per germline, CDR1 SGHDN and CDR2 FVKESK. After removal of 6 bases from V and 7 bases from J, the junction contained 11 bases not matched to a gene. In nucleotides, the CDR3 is TGTGCCAGCAGATTAGGGACAGCAGCATCTGGCTACACCTTC. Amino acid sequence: CASRLGTAASGYTF.

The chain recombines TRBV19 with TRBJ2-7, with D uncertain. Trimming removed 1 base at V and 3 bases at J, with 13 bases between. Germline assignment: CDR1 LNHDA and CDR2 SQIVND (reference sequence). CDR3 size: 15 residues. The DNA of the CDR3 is TGTGCCAGTAGTATAGCACCGGGTTCGAACTACGAGCAGTACTTC. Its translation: CASSIAPGSNYEQYF.

The CDR3 DNA reads as TGTGCCAGCAGTTTAGGACAGACCCCCTACGAGCAGTACTTC. Translation gives CASSLGQTPYEQYF. V usage is TRBV27 and J usage is TRBJ2-7; a possible D gene is TRBD1 (6 bases). Germline assignment: CDR1 MNHEY and CDR2 SMNVEV (reference sequence). The CDR3 is made up of 14 amino acids. V lost 2 bases to trimming and J lost 2 bases, with 10 bases between them.

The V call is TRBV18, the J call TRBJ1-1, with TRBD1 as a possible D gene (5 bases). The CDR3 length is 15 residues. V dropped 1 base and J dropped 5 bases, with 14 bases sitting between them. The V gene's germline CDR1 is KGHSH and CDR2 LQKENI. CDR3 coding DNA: TGTGCCAGCTCACCACAGGACACGGGCCATACTGAAGCTTTCTTT. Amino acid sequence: CASSPQDTGHTEAFF.

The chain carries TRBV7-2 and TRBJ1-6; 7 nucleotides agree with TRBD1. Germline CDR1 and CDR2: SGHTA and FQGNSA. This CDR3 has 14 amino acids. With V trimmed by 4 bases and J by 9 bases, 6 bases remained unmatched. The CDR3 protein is CASSSTGLSSPLHF. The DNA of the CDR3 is TGTGCCAGCAGCTCGACAGGGTTGAGTTCACCCCTCCACTTT.

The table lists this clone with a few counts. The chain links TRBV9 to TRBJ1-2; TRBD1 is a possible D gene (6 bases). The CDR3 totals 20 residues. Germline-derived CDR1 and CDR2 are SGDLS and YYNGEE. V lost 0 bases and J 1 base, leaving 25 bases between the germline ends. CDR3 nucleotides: TGTGCCAGCAGCGTAGCTTTAGGGGTAGACCCCAGGGGCGATAACTATGGCTACACCTTC. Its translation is CASSVALGVDPRGDNYGYTF.

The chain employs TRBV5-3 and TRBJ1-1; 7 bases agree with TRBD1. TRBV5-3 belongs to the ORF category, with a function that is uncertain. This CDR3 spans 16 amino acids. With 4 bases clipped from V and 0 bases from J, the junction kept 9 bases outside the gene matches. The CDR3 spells CARSRRQGLVNTEAFF. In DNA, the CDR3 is TGTGCCAGAAGCAGACGACAGGGTCTTGTGAACACTGAAGCTTTCTTT.